Presented here are 10 T cell receptor beta chains from one specimen sequenced in a study of T cells in Graves' hyperthyroidism and ophthalmopathy (dated by TCRdb to 2018 to 2020). Library construction relied on multiplex PCR. Sequencing relied on an Illumina HiSeq 2000. The TCR beta CDR3 regions were amplified from the RNA transcripts. A first-round RT-PCR of the TCR CDR3 used the HTBI primer set with the Qiagen OneStep RT-PCR kit. Using fastp trimming at Q25 and MiXCR clonotype assembly, TCRdb reanalyzed the public sequencing data and kept in-frame beta chains. Records with the same CDR3 protein are collapsed into one entry carrying the most frequent genes and DNA. In this sample the table shows hundreds of thousands of distinct CDR3 sequences, 11% to 15% of which occur a single time. Jointly, the top ten make up roughly a tenth of the sample. What was sequenced was blood. Receptor source: a young woman with Graves' hyperthyroidism.

There are many counts of this clonotype. CDR3: CALCRATNEKLFF. CDR3 DNA sequence: TGTGCCTTATGCAGGGCAACTAATGAAAAACTGTTTTTT. The V gene is TRBV30, the J gene TRBJ1-4, with D perhaps TRBD1 (5 bases). Germline V gives CDR1 GTSNPN, CDR2 SVGIG (reference sequence). Trimming removed 7 bases at V and 0 bases at J, with 9 bases between. The CDR3 has 13 residues.

This clonotype was recorded once. The chain uses TRBV6-1 and TRBJ2-7; D tentatively reads TRBD1 or TRBD2 (5 bases each). The better agreement between TRBJ2-1 and the DNA end casts doubt on the J call. In germline, CDR1 is MNHNS, CDR2 SASEGT. This CDR3 contains 14 residues. CDR3 sequence (DNA): TGTGCCAGCAGAAAAGGGACGCACTCCTACGAGCAGTTCTTC. This encodes CASRKGTHSYEQFF.

This clonotype was seen at least ten times. The CDR3, as DNA: TGTGCCTGGAGTGTACTGTGGGCAATGAACACTGAAGCTTTCTTT. Translation gives CAWSVLWAMNTEAFF. This chain uses TRBV30 with TRBJ1-1; D is uncertain. This CDR3 has 15 residues. The V and J ends lost 0 bases and 0 bases respectively, with 11 bases between them. In germline, CDR1 is GTSNPN, CDR2 SVGIG (reference sequence).

This clonotype was seen only a few times. The rearrangement uses TRBV30 and TRBJ2-3; no clear D gene. Trimming left V 4 bases short and J 4 bases short, with 18 bases between. CDR1 and CDR2 (germline): GTSNPN, SVGIG (reference sequence). The CDR3 extends over 15 amino acids. In DNA form, the CDR3 reads TGTGCCTGGACTGGGCCCTTAGCCGTCCCAGATACGCAGTATTTT. Amino acids: CAWTGPLAVPDTQYF.

This clonotype was seen a few times. V usage is TRBV19 and J usage is TRBJ2-1; TRBD2 agrees at 8 bases. The CDR3 has 14 residues. Losses at the gene ends were 9 bases for V and 3 bases for J; bases not matched to a gene: 7. Germline V gene sequence: CDR1 LNHDA, CDR2 SQIVND (reference sequence). This CDR3 reads CASAPGLDYNEQFF. The CDR3, as DNA: TGTGCCAGCGCACCGGGACTAGACTACAATGAGCAGTTCTTC.

This clonotype was recorded a few times. The V gene is TRBV10-2, the J gene TRBJ2-5; the match to TRBD2 covers 7 bases. The germline V gene encodes CDR1 WSHSY and CDR2 SAAADI. Trimming cost V 2 bases and J 13 bases; bases outside gene matches: 7. The CDR3 has 12 amino acids. The CDR3 sequence: CASSEIQREGYF. DNA of the CDR3: TGCGCCAGCAGTGAGATCCAGCGGGAAGGGTACTTC.

The V call is TRBV24-1, the J call TRBJ2-2; D uncertain. The CDR3 runs 12 residues. Germline V lookup: CDR1 KGHDR, CDR2 SFDVKD. Deletions cut 11 bases from V and 1 base from J, with 7 bases between. This chain's CDR3 is CAIQENTGELFF. The CDR3 DNA reads TGTGCCATTCAGGAGAACACCGGGGAGCTGTTTTTT.

This clonotype came up a few times. V usage is TRBV12-3 or TRBV12-4 and J usage is TRBJ2-4; 9 bases fit TRBD2. CDR3 size: 15 residues. V dropped 5 bases and J dropped 8; count of bases not matched to a gene: 10. CDR3 nucleotide sequence: TGTGCCAGCAGTCCGACTAGCGGTGGTTTTGACATTCAGTACTTC. Its translation: CASSPTSGGFDIQYF.

This clonotype has more than one count but fewer than ten. The chain couples TRBV30 to TRBJ1-2, with 8 bases identical to TRBD1. The ends lost 4 bases at V and 3 bases at J; junction bases unmatched: 7. CDR3 length: 14 residues. Germline CDR1 GTSNPN, CDR2 SVGIG (reference sequence). The chain's CDR3 is CAWILQGVDYGYTF. CDR3 nucleotide sequence: TGTGCCTGGATCCTACAGGGGGTAGACTATGGCTACACCTTC.

This clonotype has ten or more counts. The V and J genes are TRBV7-9 and TRBJ2-3; 11 nucleotides agree with TRBD2. Germline lookup yields CDR1 SEHNR and CDR2 FQNEAQ (reference sequence). Unmatched junction bases numbered 6, after V lost 1 base and J lost 3 bases. The CDR3 is 17 residues long. For the CDR3, the DNA is TGTGCCAGCAGCTTAGGGACTAGCGGGCACTATACAGATACGCAGTATTTT. Translating it yields CASSLGTSGHYTDTQYF.